This TCR beta chain appears in the sequencing data of a study of cytomegalovirus exposure and HLA in healthy donors. Amplification used 60 Vbeta primers and 13 Jbeta primers. Sequencing was performed with immunoSEQ multiplex PCR; in TCRdb, only in-frame clones are kept and a portion is missing. This repertoire includes some 75,000 clones. V lost 3 bases and J lost 4, with 11 bases in between. The CDR3 runs to 14 residues. CDR1 is LGHNA and CDR2 is YSLEER in the germline V gene. The origin of this receptor is a man in his forties or fifties in good health and CMV-seronegative. Sequences were obtained from PBMCs. J is TRBJ2-3 and V is TRBV4-3, with D possibly matching TRBD2 (5 bases). CDR3 sequence (DNA): TGCGCCAGCAGCCAGCGGCTAGCCCCAGATACGCAGTATTTT. It encodes CASSQRLAPDTQYF.